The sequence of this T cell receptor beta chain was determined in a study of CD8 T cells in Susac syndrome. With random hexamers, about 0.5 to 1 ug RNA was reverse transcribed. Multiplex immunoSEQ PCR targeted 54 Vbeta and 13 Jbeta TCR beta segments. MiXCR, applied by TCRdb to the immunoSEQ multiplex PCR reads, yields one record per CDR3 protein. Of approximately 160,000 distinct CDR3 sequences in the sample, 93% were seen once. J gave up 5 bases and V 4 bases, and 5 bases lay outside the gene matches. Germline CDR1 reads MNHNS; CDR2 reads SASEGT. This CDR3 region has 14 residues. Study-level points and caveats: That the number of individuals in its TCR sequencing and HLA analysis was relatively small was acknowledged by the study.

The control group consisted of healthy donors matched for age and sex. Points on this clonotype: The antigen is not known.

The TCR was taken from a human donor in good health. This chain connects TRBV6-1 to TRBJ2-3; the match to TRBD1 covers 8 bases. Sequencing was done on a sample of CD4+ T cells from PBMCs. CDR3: CASSVGQGEDTQYF. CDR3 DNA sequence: TGTGCCAGCAGTGTAGGACAGGGAGAAGATACGCAGTATTTT.